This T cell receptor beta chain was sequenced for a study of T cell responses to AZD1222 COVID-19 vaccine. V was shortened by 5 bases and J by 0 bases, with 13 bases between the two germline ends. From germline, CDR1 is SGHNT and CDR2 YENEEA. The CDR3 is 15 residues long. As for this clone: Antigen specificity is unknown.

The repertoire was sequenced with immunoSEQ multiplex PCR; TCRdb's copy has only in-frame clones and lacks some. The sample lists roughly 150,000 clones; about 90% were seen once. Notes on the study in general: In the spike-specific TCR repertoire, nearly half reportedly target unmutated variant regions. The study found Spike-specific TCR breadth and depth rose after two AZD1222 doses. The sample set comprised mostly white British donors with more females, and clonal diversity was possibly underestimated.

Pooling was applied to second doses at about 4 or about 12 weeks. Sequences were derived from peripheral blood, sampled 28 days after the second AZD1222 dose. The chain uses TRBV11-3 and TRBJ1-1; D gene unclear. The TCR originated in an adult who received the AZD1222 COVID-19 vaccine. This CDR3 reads CASSPRAGLNTEAFF. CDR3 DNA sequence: TGTGCCAGCAGCCCTCGAGCGGGCCTGAACACTGAAGCTTTCTTT.